Shown below are 26 T cell receptor beta chains from a single sample sequenced in a study of cytomegalovirus exposure and HLA in healthy donors. The data were produced by immunoSEQ multiplex PCR, yet TCRdb's version contains in-frame clones alone and is incomplete. Of fewer than 120,000 clones in the sample, around nine tenths are singletons; the top ten hold roughly 1.4%. The sample was PBMCs. Receptors originate from a woman in her 30s in good health and CMV-seropositive.

This rearrangement joins TRBV2 to TRBJ2-7; 8 nucleotides line up with TRBD2. Trimming removed 2 bases from V and 3 bases from J; junction bases left unmatched: 6. Germline CDR1 and CDR2: SNHLY and FYNNEI. This CDR3 comprises 15 residues. CDR3 protein: CASSESPGTSYEQYF. The CDR3 DNA is TGTGCCAGCAGTGAATCCCCGGGGACTAGCTACGAGCAGTACTTC.

V is TRBV19 and J is TRBJ1-6; TRBD1 matches 7 bases. Germline assignment: CDR1 LNHDA and CDR2 SQIVND (reference sequence). The CDR3 is 14 residues long. V trimming: 5 bases; J trimming: 10 bases; junction bases outside the gene matches: 8. The CDR3 reads CASSQGDRGSPLHF. In DNA, the CDR3 is TGTGCCAGTAGTCAAGGGGACAGAGGATCACCCCTCCACTTT.

The CDR3 nucleotides are TGCGCCAGCAGCCAAGCTCGGACACCGAACACTGAAGCTTTCTTT. It encodes CASSQARTPNTEAFF. This sequence joins TRBV4-3 and TRBJ1-1, with a possible D match to TRBD1 (5 bases). This CDR3 is 15 amino acids long. V shed 1 base and J shed 1 base, with 10 bases lying between them. Germline CDR1 reads LGHNA; CDR2 reads YSLEER.

The chain recombines TRBV6-5 with TRBJ2-7; 7 nucleotides match TRBD2. Per the germline V gene, CDR1 is MNHEY and CDR2 is SVGAGI. V was clipped by 2 bases and J by 6 bases; unmatched bases: 10. CDR3 length equals 15 residues. CDR3 in DNA: TGTGCCAGCAGTTACGTCGCTAGCGGAGCTAGCGAGCAGTACTTC. It codes for CASSYVASGASEQYF.

To note about this clone: At one end the junction does not follow the germline gene, possibly because of a read error. The V and J genes are TRBV7-7 and TRBJ2-3; D possibly corresponds to TRBD2 (7 bases). Germline lookup yields CDR1 SSHAT and CDR2 FNYEAQ (reference sequence). CDR3 length: 15 amino acids. The CDR3 sequence: CASSRGGARTDTQYF. The CDR3 DNA reads TGTGCTAGCAGCCGTGGGGGGGCCCGGACAGATACGCAGTATTTT.

The rearrangement links TRBV5-1 to TRBJ2-1, with D possibly TRBD2 on 6 matching bases. The CDR3 runs 15 residues. Germline values: CDR1 SGHRS, CDR2 YFSETQ. V dropped 3 bases and J dropped 0 bases, with 10 bases sitting between them. The chain's CDR3 is CASSSTSSSYNEQFF. The CDR3 bases are TGCGCCAGCAGCTCCACTAGCTCCTCCTACAATGAGCAGTTCTTC.

V usage is TRBV5-1 and J usage is TRBJ2-1; D gene unclear. V gave up 0 bases and J gave up 8 bases, with 3 bases separating them. The germline V gene encodes CDR1 SGHRS and CDR2 YFSETQ. The length of the CDR3 is 11 residues. Here the CDR3 reads CASSLAYEQFF. For the CDR3, the DNA is TGCGCCAGCAGCTTGGCCTATGAGCAGTTCTTC. The variable domain in full, with the rest retrieved from reference TRBV5-1 and TRBJ2-1, is KAGVTQTPRYLIKTRGQQVTLSCSPISGHRSVSWYQQTPGQGLQFLFEYFSETQRNKGNFPGRFSGRQFSNSRSEMNVSTLELGDSALYLCASSLAYEQFFGPGTRLTVL.

The J gene is TRBJ2-2, the V gene TRBV27; D unclear. V lost 3 bases and J 6 bases, leaving 8 bases between the germline ends. This CDR3 has 13 amino acids. The V gene's germline CDR1 is MNHEY and CDR2 SMNVEV (reference sequence). DNA of the CDR3: TGTGCCAGCAGTTTTATACAGTCCGGGGAGCTGTTTTTT. It yields the protein CASSFIQSGELFF.

The chain combines TRBV9 with TRBJ2-2; D may be TRBD1 (5 bases). CDR1 and CDR2 from the germline V gene are SGDLS and YYNGEE. The ends were cut back, 0 bases at V and 4 bases at J, with 10 bases in the middle. The CDR3 consists of 15 residues. CDR3 nucleotide sequence: TGTGCCAGCAGCGTAGTTGACAGCACCACCGGGGAGCTGTTTTTT. As protein: CASSVVDSTTGELFF.

This clone occurred once. The J gene is TRBJ1-2, the V gene TRBV30; TRBD1 matches at 8 bases. J was trimmed by 4 bases and V by 0 bases; bases with no gene match: 4. The CDR3 contains 14 residues. Germline CDR1 is GTSNPN and CDR2 is SVGIG (reference sequence). The CDR3 spells CAWSVGQGAYGYTF. The CDR3 nucleotides read TGTGCCTGGAGTGTCGGGCAGGGGGCCTATGGCTACACCTTC.

This chain connects TRBV29-1 to TRBJ2-3, with 8 bases matching TRBD1. This CDR3 contains 15 residues. The germline gives CDR1 SQVTM, CDR2 ANQGSEA. V lost 2 bases to trimming and J lost 2 bases; unmatched junction nucleotides: 6. In nucleotides, the CDR3 is TGCAGCGTTGAACAACAGGGGGTCTCCACAGATACGCAGTATTTT. This gives the protein CSVEQQGVSTDTQYF.

V usage is TRBV30 and J usage is TRBJ2-5, with D maybe TRBD2 (5 bases). V was shortened by 0 bases and J by 5 bases, with 7 bases between the two germline ends. CDR3 length: 12 residues. Germline values: CDR1 GTSNPN, CDR2 SVGIG (reference sequence). The CDR3 loop is CAWSVRGETQYF. CDR3 in DNA: TGTGCCTGGAGTGTACGCGGGGAGACCCAGTACTTC.

Only one count was recorded for this clone. V and J are TRBV7-9 and TRBJ2-7; D remains ambiguous. Trimming removed 3 bases at V and 4 bases at J, with 7 bases between. Germline V CDR1 and CDR2: SEHNR, FQNEAQ (reference sequence). The CDR3 runs to 12 residues. The CDR3 loop is CASSFMAYEQYF. The CDR3 DNA follows: TGTGCCAGCAGCTTTATGGCATACGAGCAGTACTTC. The full variable domain, in which reference TRBV7-9 and TRBJ2-7 provide the parts outside the CDR3, is DTGVSQNPRHKITKRGQNVTFRCDPISEHNRLYWYRQTLGQGPEFLTYFQNEAQLEKSRLLSDRFSAERPKGSFSTLEIQRTEQGDSAMYLCASSFMAYEQYFGPGTRLTVT.

J is TRBJ1-5 and V is TRBV7-2; 8 bases match TRBD1. The CDR3 covers 15 residues. CDR1 is SGHTA and CDR2 is FQGNSA in the germline V gene. Trimming cost V 4 bases and J 4 bases; bases outside gene matches: 6. The DNA of the CDR3 is TGTGCCAGCAGCTGGACAGGGAGCGGGAATCAGCCCCAGCATTTT. Its protein is CASSWTGSGNQPQHF.

The rearrangement uses TRBV18 and TRBJ1-6; 8 nucleotides line up with TRBD1. The junction had 5 bases not matched to a gene; V was cut back by 3 bases and J by 4 bases. CDR3 size: 16 residues. CDR1 and CDR2 from the germline V gene are KGHSH and LQKENI. CDR3 nucleotide sequence: TGTGCCAGCTCACCTGGGGACAGGTCTTATAATTCACCCCTCCACTTT. Its protein product is CASSPGDRSYNSPLHF.

V is TRBV7-2 and J is TRBJ2-5; 9 bases map to TRBD2. The CDR3 extends over 15 amino acids. J was trimmed by 5 bases and V by 3 bases; bases with no gene match: 7. Germline lookup yields CDR1 SGHTA and CDR2 FQGNSA. CDR3 protein: CASSLKAGGRETQYF. The CDR3, as DNA: TGTGCCAGCAGCTTGAAGGCGGGGGGGCGGGAGACCCAGTACTTC.

The CDR3 here is CASSESTSLDEQFF. Here the CDR3 DNA reads TGCGCCAGCAGTGAGTCGACTAGCCTCGATGAGCAGTTCTTC. The V call is TRBV10-1, the J call TRBJ2-1; 7 nucleotides agree with TRBD2. This CDR3 is 14 amino acids long. Germline loops: CDR1 WNHNN, CDR2 SYGVQD (reference sequence). The V gene end was trimmed by 0 bases and the J gene end by 8 bases; junction bases not matched to a gene: 4.

This chain uses TRBV7-3 with TRBJ1-1, with no clear D. Germline V gene data show CDR1 as SGHTA and CDR2 as FQGTGA. This CDR3 is built from 15 residues. V lost 5 bases and J lost 1, with 14 bases in between. For the CDR3, the DNA is TGTGCCAGCAGCCTTTCCGGACTCTCGAACACTGAAGCTTTCTTT. Protein product: CASSLSGLSNTEAFF.

V and J are TRBV4-1 and TRBJ2-3; 8 positions match TRBD2. Trimming cost V 8 bases and J 3 bases; bases outside gene matches: 4. The CDR3 totals 13 residues. Germline V lookup: CDR1 MGHRA, CDR2 YSYEKL. CDR3 nucleotide sequence: TGCGCCAGCGGGACGGGGGGGACAGATACGCAGTATTTT. Amino acids: CASGTGGTDTQYF.

The chain carries TRBV7-2 and TRBJ2-3; perhaps TRBD1 as D (6 bases). Between the trimmed V and J ends, which lost 5 bases and 5 bases, there was a span of 17 bases. The germline CDR1 and CDR2 sequences are SGHTA and FQGNSA. CDR3 length: 15 amino acids. This CDR3 is CASSHRAGAQDTQYF. The CDR3 DNA sequence: TGTGCCAGCAGCCACAGGGCGGGCGCCCAAGATACGCAGTATTTT.

The chain couples TRBV7-6 to TRBJ2-2; tentatively, D is TRBD2 (6 bases). There are 14 residues in the CDR3. Per the germline V gene, CDR1 is SGHVS and CDR2 is FNYEAQ. V was shortened by 3 bases and J by 6 bases, with 11 bases between the two germline ends. The chain's CDR3 is CASSLGGTAGELFF. The CDR3 DNA reads TGTGCCAGCAGCTTGGGGGGAACGGCCGGGGAGCTGTTTTTT.

The chain joins TRBV29-1 to TRBJ1-2, with 12 bases identical to TRBD1. V trimming: 6 bases; J trimming: 8 bases; junction bases outside the gene matches: 10. CDR3 size: 14 residues. Germline CDR1 is SQVTM and CDR2 is ANQGSEA. The CDR3 sequence: CSVDTGTGGDGYTF. The DNA for the CDR3 is TGCAGCGTGGATACCGGGACAGGGGGCGACGGCTACACCTTC.

The CDR3 is CASSLKGSNTGELFF. CDR3 DNA: TGTGCCAGCAGCTTAAAAGGGAGTAACACCGGGGAGCTGTTTTTT. The chain employs TRBV7-2 and TRBJ2-2; possibly TRBD2 for D (5 bases). CDR3 size: 15 residues. Per germline, CDR1 SGHTA and CDR2 FQGNSA. V gave up 2 bases and J gave up 2 bases, with 9 bases separating them.

CDR3 sequence: CASSRDYTGELFF. CDR3 bases: TGTGCCAGTAGTAGGGACTACACCGGGGAGCTGTTTTTT. The rearrangement links TRBV19 to TRBJ2-2, with a tentative D call TRBD2 (6 bases). This CDR3 is 13 amino acids long. V lost 4 bases, J lost 3 bases, and 6 bases lay in between. CDR1 is LNHDA and CDR2 is SQIVND in the germline V gene (reference sequence).

The rearrangement links TRBV6-6 to TRBJ2-7; perhaps TRBD1 as D (6 bases). Germline CDR1 reads MNHNY; CDR2 reads SVGAGI (reference sequence). The CDR3 is 14 amino acids. V was cut by 2 bases and J by 7 bases, with 15 bases left in between. CDR3 residues: CASSYPQGWREQYF. The CDR3, as DNA: TGTGCCAGCAGTTACCCGCAGGGGTGGAGGGAGCAGTACTTC.

The chain joins TRBV4-3 to TRBJ1-1; a possible D gene is TRBD1 (5 bases). Germline V CDR1 and CDR2: LGHNA, YSLEER. This CDR3 is 17 amino acids long. Deletions cut 0 bases from V and 1 base from J, with 15 bases between. CDR3 region: CASSQDFHGQGNTEAFF. The CDR3, as DNA: TGCGCCAGCAGCCAAGATTTTCATGGGCAGGGGAACACTGAAGCTTTCTTT.